This TCR beta chain emerged from a study of blood T cell repertoires in COVID-19. Study context: Acute and convalescent COVID-19 samples came from the United States, Italy and Spain. Sample material is recorded as cDNA or gDNA derived from T cells, B-cell-depleted T cells, or PBMCs.

Study processing details: From reference gene primer amplification, estimates of nucleated cell counts were derived. The protocol was immunoSEQ multiplex PCR, while the TCRdb copy is restricted to in-frame clones and leaves out a portion. V and J calls and clone size are given by that table; D and trimming were obtained from the DNA. The repertoire holds roughly 70,000 clones, with about nine tenths as singletons. This CDR3 contains 16 residues. The germline V and J ends were trimmed by 0 bases and 4 bases, with 15 bases remaining between them. Looked up from germline, CDR1 is SGHAT and CDR2 is FQNNGV.

Sequencing was performed on peripheral blood. The rearrangement joins TRBV11-2 to TRBJ1-1; perhaps TRBD1 as D (5 bases). The clonotype originates from a man aged 45-65 years with active COVID-19. The DNA for the CDR3 is TGTGCCAGCAGCTTAGAGGGGGGGGGTCTGGCCACTGAAGCTTTCTTT. Protein sequence: CASSLEGGGLATEAFF.